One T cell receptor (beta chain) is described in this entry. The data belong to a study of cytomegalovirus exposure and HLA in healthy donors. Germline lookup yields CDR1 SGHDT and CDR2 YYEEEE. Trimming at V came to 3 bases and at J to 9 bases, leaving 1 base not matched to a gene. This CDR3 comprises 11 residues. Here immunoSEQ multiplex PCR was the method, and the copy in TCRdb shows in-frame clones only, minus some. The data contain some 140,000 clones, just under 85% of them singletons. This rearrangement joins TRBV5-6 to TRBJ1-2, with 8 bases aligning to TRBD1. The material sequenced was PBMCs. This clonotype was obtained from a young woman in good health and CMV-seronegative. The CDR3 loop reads CASSYRGSYTF. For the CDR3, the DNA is TGTGCCAGCAGCTACAGGGGGAGCTACACCTTC.